This T cell receptor (beta chain) originates from a study of CD8+ T cells in alopecia areata. This clone was picked up a small number of times. These gene names are mouse names. The read is 4 residues too short to cover the CDR3 end, so that end is filled in from the germline J gene. Isolated RNA was reverse transcribed into cDNA used as the sequencing template. Method: immunoSEQ multiplex PCR; TCRdb's copy keeps in-frame clones and lacks some. There are around 290,000 clones in the sample, none observed a single time. Germline V gene sequence: CDR1 NNHNN, CDR2 SYGAGS (reference sequence). CDR3 size: 14 residues. V was shortened by 6 bases and J by 0 bases, with 11 bases between the two germline ends. Sorting of pooled cutaneous lymph node cells used CD4, CD8alpha, NKG2D, NKG2ACE and other markers.

The sequence derives from a C3H/HeJ mouse with alopecia areata. The MHC haplotype recorded for the strain is H2-k. Sequencing input: CD4+ T cells sorted from a lymph node. This chain uses TRBV13-2 with TRBJ2-3; D is uncertain. The covered CDR3 bases are TGTGCCAGCGAGAGAGGTGATAGTGCAGAA. This translates into CASERGDSAE. The complete CDR3 sequence is CASERGDSAETLYF.